This TCR beta chain appears in the sequencing data of a study of CD8 T cells in Susac syndrome (dated by TCRdb to 2018 to 2020). For context, the study as a whole: Repertoire sequencing was used to test whether CD8+ T cell activation and differentiation in Susac syndrome was antigen driven. Clonality of the CD8+ T cell repertoire was compared between over 10 healthy donors, roughly 14 Susac syndrome patients and roughly 15 multiple sclerosis patients. What the work shows at the level of the full study, not this receptor alone: The number of individuals in the TCR sequencing and HLA analysis was acknowledged as relatively small.

Worth noting for this clonotype: Its antigen is still unknown. No much larger clonotype is one base removed from it; base qualities were not supplied.

RNA was extracted using the RNeasy kit, and 0.5 to 1 microgram was reverse transcribed with random hexamers. The immunoSEQ multiplex PCR assay, which covers 54 Vbeta and 13 Jbeta segments, was used to amplify TCR beta CDR3 regions. PCR amplification bias was corrected using a synthetic template baseline for primer optimization and computational correction. In the original analysis: Reads were annotated to V, D and J genes according to IMGT and were analyzed with immunoSEQ Analyzer, with only productive sequences retained. Clonality was calculated as one minus the Shannon entropy normalized by log2 of the number of productive unique sequences. Public and private clones were assessed among the 100 most prevalent clones of each patient and control. Susac-specific clones were defined as absent from healthy and MS cohorts, 850 to 1,300 published viral clones and other ImmuneACCESS disease sequences. TCRdb handled the public reads itself, with Q25 trimming in fastp and clone calling in MiXCR, and kept productive beta chains. For every CDR3 protein sequence, its rows merge into one entry that carries the most common genes and DNA. TCRdb, not the original authors, processed these V and J calls. The sample data list fewer than 200,000 distinct CDR3 sequences, and approximately 95% of these were observed just once. 0.16% of the sample belongs to the ten largest clones.

V is cut back by 5 bases and J by 5 bases, with 9 bases in the junction unmatched. The CDR3 measures 16 amino acids from cysteine to phenylalanine. Of the read, only the CDR3 DNA is kept; its 48 bases are in frame from base 1. CDR1 is given as PRHDT and CDR2 as FYEKMQ, both from the germline V gene (reference sequence). Peripheral blood CD8+ and CD4+ T cells from healthy donors, Susac syndrome patients and multiple sclerosis patients were profiled using high-throughput TCR beta sequencing. Treatment-naive patients with stable or active relapsing-remitting disease fulfilling revised McDonald criteria were used as multiple sclerosis controls. Bulk CD8+ and CD4+ T cells were purified by magnetic negative isolation, while CD8+ TEMRA cells were enriched using FACS. Blood was collected in EDTA tubes and processed within 24 hours, with PBMCs isolated through density gradient centrifugation. PBMCs intended for TCR sequencing were cryopreserved in liquid nitrogen and thawed later in a water bath at 37 degrees C. A purity of at least 90% was achieved for sorted or isolated CD4+, CD8+ and CD8+ TEMRA cells.

The chain couples TRBV13 to TRBJ2-3, with 11 middle bases fitting TRBD1. This TCR was sampled from a human donor with multiple sclerosis. The sequencing sample was made of CD8+ T cells from PBMCs. This receptor has the CDR3 CASSPSGQGAEDTQYF. The bases read TGTGCCAGCAGCCCATCCGGACAGGGGGCTGAAGATACGCAGTATTTT.